This is a list of T cell receptor beta chains from one sample in a study of shared clonotypes between healthy human individuals. Repertoires were generated with immunoSEQ multiplex PCR, while TCRdb's copy carries only in-frame clones and drops some. This repertoire shows some 2,100,000 clones, 85% to 95% found once; its top ten account for more than 1.5%. The specimen sequenced was naive CD8+ T cells from PBMCs. These receptors all stem from a man aged 18 to 30 in good health. Some clones in this sample may be carry-over from other donors' samples. Each CDR3 is given with its conserved first and last residue. A D gene is named only where the DNA matches it firmly. Size is omitted from some rows. Given values are once, few, many or a class for expanded clones.

>NA|TRBJ2-5|TRBV30|TRBD2
CAWSVLGEGEETQYF
TGTGCCTGGAGTGTACTAGGGGAGGGTGAGGAGACCCAGTACTTC
>NA|TRBJ1-1|TRBV5-1|TRBD1
CASSQGQGATEAFF
TGCGCCAGCAGCCAGGGACAGGGGGCCACTGAAGCTTTCTTT
>NA|TRBJ2-7|TRBV27|TRBD2
CASWGLAPHEQYF
TGTGCCAGCTGGGGACTAGCTCCCCACGAGCAGTACTTC
>NA|TRBJ2-7|TRBV29-1|TRBD2
CSVEAGTSYEQYF
TGCAGCGTGGAAGCGGGGACCTCCTACGAGCAGTACTTC
>NA|TRBJ2-3|TRBV28|NA
CASSYGDTSTDTQYF
TGTGCCAGCAGTTATGGGGACACCAGCACAGATACGCAGTATTTT
>NA|TRBJ2-3|TRBV29-1|NA
CSVEAGADSTDTQYF
TGCAGCGTTGAAGCGGGTGCGGATAGCACAGATACGCAGTATTTT
>NA|TRBJ1-1|TRBV25-1|NA
CASRGLGGTEAFF
TGTGCCAGCAGGGGTTTGGGGGGCACTGAAGCTTTCTTT
>NA|TRBJ2-7|TRBV7-8|NA
CASSPRRDKSIYEQYF
TGTGCCAGCAGCCCGAGACGGGACAAAAGTATCTACGAGCAGTACTTC
>NA|TRBJ2-3|TRBV19|NA
CASSSVEGPGTDTQYF
TGTGCCAGTAGTTCCGTCGAGGGGCCGGGCACAGATACGCAGTATTTT
>NA|TRBJ2-7|TRBV6-5|NA
CASSYRSPGEQYF
TGTGCCAGCAGTTACCGATCTCCGGGCGAGCAGTACTTC
>NA|TRBJ2-1|TRBV30|NA
CAWSVLSREQFF
TGTGCCTGGAGTGTACTTTCGAGGGAGCAGTTCTTC
>few|TRBJ1-1|TRBV5-6|NA
CASSLGPGNTEAFF
TGTGCCAGCAGCTTGGGGCCAGGGAACACTGAAGCTTTCTTT
>NA|TRBJ2-7|TRBV9|NA
CASSAEGLGSYEQYF
TGTGCCAGCAGCGCCGAGGGGTTAGGTAGTTACGAGCAGTACTTC
>NA|TRBJ2-1|TRBV5-3|NA
CARRSNEQFF
TGTGCCAGAAGGTCTAATGAGCAGTTCTTC
>NA|TRBJ2-7|TRBV29-1|NA
CSVVRGNYEQYF
TGCAGCGTTGTTCGGGGGAACTACGAGCAGTACTTC
>NA|TRBJ1-2|TRBV9|NA
CASRGTGTETNYGYTF
TGTGCCAGCAGGGGAACAGGGACTGAGACTAACTATGGCTACACCTTC
>NA|TRBJ2-1|TRBV7-3|TRBD2
CASSLAGLAGGGNNEQFF
TGTGCCAGCAGCTTAGCCGGGTTAGCGGGAGGGGGTAACAATGAGCAGTTCTTC
>once|TRBJ2-1|TRBV19|TRBD2
CASSWTSSRSDEQFF
TGTGCCAGTAGTTGGACTAGCTCTCGGTCGGATGAGCAGTTCTTC
>NA|TRBJ2-5|TRBV28|TRBD2
CASSRTSGAQETQYF
TGTGCCAGCAGTCGAACTAGCGGGGCGCAAGAGACCCAGTACTTC
>NA|TRBJ2-5|TRBV7-3|TRBD1
CASSGQGGETQYF
TGTGCCAGCAGCGGACAGGGTGGGGAGACCCAGTACTTC
>NA|TRBJ1-2|TRBV7-8|TRBD1
CASSPSTGGVINGYTF
TGTGCCAGCAGCCCGTCGACAGGGGGCGTTATTAATGGCTACACCTTC
>NA|TRBJ1-4|TRBV9|NA
CASSVEGLANEKLFF
TGTGCCAGCAGCGTAGAGGGATTGGCTAATGAAAAACTGTTTTTT
>NA|TRBJ1-1|TRBV19|NA
CASSPVMNTEAFF
TGTGCCAGTAGTCCAGTCATGAACACTGAAGCTTTCTTT
>NA|TRBJ2-7|TRBV4-1|NA
CASSQDPTYEQYF
TGCGCCAGCAGCCAAGATCCCACCTACGAGCAGTACTTC